The clone carrying this T cell receptor (beta chain) was seen more than once but under ten times. A second PCR, run for about 6 to 12 cycles, used a sample-barcoded 5' primer plus a J-beta primer mix. TCRdb recomputed calls from the 5' RACE reads with MiXCR, one row per CDR3 protein. The table shows approximately 940,000 distinct CDR3 sequences, with approximately 49% occurring only once. This sample was taken from a study of blood T cells in healthy people across ages. This CDR3 has 15 amino acids. Germline CDR1 and CDR2: SGHVT and SQSDAQ. V lost 5 bases and J lost 0, with 10 bases in between. Sequencing input: blood. This receptor was taken from a man aged 25 to 40 in good health. The chain recombines TRBV7-4 with TRBJ1-4; D remains ambiguous. This CDR3 is CASSPRAATNEKLFF. CDR3 DNA: TGTGCCAGCAGCCCCCGGGCGGCAACTAATGAAAAACTGTTTTTT. The full variable domain, in which reference TRBV7-4 and TRBJ1-4 provide the parts outside the CDR3, is GAGVSQSPRYKVAKRGRDVALRCDSISGHVTLYWYRQTLGQGSEVLTYSQSDAQRDKSGRPSGRFSAERPERSVSTLKIQRTEQGDSAVYLCASSPRAATNEKLFFGSGTQLSVL.